Following are 3 T cell receptor beta chains from one sample sequenced in a study of shared clonotypes between healthy human individuals. Sequencing was performed with immunoSEQ multiplex PCR; in TCRdb, only in-frame clones are kept and a portion is missing. Among some 660,000 clones listed, approximately 73% were seen once. Sequencing was done on a sample of memory CD4+ T cells sorted from blood. Noted subset: CD45RA-negative fraction. These TCRs come from a woman aged 25-40 years in good health.

CDR3 loop: CASSVGGQTYNEQFF. The DNA of the CDR3 is TGTGCCAGCAGCGTTGGCGGCCAGACCTACAATGAGCAGTTCTTC. The chain uses TRBV5-4 and TRBJ2-1; no clear D gene. Trimming stripped 4 bases from V and 2 bases from J, with 13 bases between. The CDR3 has 15 amino acids. Germline values: CDR1 SGHNT, CDR2 YYREEE (reference sequence).

The V call is TRBV7-2, the J call TRBJ1-3, with unresolved D. Looked up from germline, CDR1 is SGHTA and CDR2 is FQGNSA. The CDR3 sequence is 16 residues long. Trimming removed 7 bases at V and 4 bases at J, with 20 bases between. CDR3 protein: CASTLGRQLVGNTIYF. In nucleotides, the CDR3 is TGTGCCAGCACCCTCGGCCGTCAGTTAGTCGGAAACACCATATATTTT.

The chain joins TRBV6-1 to TRBJ2-7; the D gene is possibly TRBD1 (6 bases). The CDR3 consists of 12 residues. Germline V gives CDR1 MNHNS, CDR2 SASEGT. V was shortened by 8 bases and J by 6 bases, with 14 bases between the two germline ends. CDR3 sequence: CASSRWGLEQYF. The CDR3 DNA is TGTGCCAGCTCGAGGTGGGGGCTCGAGCAGTACTTC.